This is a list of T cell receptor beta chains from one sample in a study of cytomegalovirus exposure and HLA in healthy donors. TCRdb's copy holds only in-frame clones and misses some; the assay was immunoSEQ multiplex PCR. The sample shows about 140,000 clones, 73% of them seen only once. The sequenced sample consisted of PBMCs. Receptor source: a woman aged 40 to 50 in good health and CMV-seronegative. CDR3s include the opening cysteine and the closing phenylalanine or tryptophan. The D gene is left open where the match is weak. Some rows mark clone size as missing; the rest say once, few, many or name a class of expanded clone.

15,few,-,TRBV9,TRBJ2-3,CASSVFSSSTDTQYF,TGTGCCAGCAGCGTATTTTCCTCTAGCACAGATACGCAGTATTTT
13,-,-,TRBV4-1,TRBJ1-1,CASSKISGTEAFF,TGCGCCAGCAGCAAAATCTCGGGCACTGAAGCTTTCTTT
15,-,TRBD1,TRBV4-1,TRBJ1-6,CASSRQTGRYSPLHF,TGCGCCAGCAGCCGCCAGACAGGGAGGTATTCACCCCTCCACTTT
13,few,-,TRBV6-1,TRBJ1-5,CASSETREGPQHF,TGTGCCAGCAGTGAAACCCGGGAAGGACCCCAGCATTTT
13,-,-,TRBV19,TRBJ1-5,CASNFGGNQPQHF,TGTGCCAGTAACTTTGGAGGCAATCAGCCCCAGCATTTT
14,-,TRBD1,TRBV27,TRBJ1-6,CASTLQGNNSPLHF,TGTGCCAGCACCCTACAGGGGAATAATTCACCCCTCCACTTT
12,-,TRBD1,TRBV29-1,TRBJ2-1,CSVVGQRNEQFF,TGCAGCGTTGTGGGACAGAGAAATGAGCAGTTCTTC
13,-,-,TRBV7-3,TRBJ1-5,CASSAGERQPQHF,TGTGCCAGCAGCGCAGGGGAGCGTCAGCCCCAGCATTTT
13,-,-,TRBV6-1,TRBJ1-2,CASSEGFEDGYTF,TGTGCCAGCAGTGAAGGGTTCGAGGATGGCTACACCTTC
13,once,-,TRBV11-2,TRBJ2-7,CASSLVESYEQYF,TGTGCCAGCAGCCTAGTAGAGAGCTACGAGCAGTACTTC
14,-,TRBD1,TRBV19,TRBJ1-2,CASSLDRGHGGYTF,TGTGCCAGTAGCCTGGACAGGGGGCATGGTGGCTACACCTTC
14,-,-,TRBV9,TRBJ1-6,CASSVSQRGSPLHF,TGTGCCAGCAGCGTCAGCCAAAGGGGCTCACCCCTCCACTTT
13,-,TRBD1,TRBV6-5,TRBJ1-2,CAARRTGGYGYTF,TGTGCCGCCAGGCGGACAGGGGGCTATGGCTACACCTTC
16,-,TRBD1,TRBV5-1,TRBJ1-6,CASSWDRQGEGSPLHF,TGCGCCAGCAGCTGGGACCGACAGGGGGAAGGCTCACCCCTCCACTTT
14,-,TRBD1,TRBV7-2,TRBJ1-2,CASSLASGGSMYTF,TGTGCCAGCAGCTTAGCTTCAGGGGGCTCGATGTACACCTTC
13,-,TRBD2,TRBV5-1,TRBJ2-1,CASSYNAGDEQFF,TGCGCCAGCTCCTACAACGCGGGGGATGAGCAGTTCTTC
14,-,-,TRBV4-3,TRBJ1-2,CASSQEVANYGYTF,TGCGCCAGCAGCCAAGAGGTAGCGAACTATGGCTACACCTTC
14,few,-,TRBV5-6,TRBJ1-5,CASSRGQIGSAQHF,TGTGCCAGCAGCCGGGGACAAATCGGTTCAGCCCAGCATTTT
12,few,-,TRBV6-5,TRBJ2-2,CASSRSTGELFF,TGTGCCAGCAGCCGTTCGACCGGGGAGCTGTTTTTT
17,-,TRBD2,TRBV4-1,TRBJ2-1,CASSPGTSGGAYNEQFF,TGCGCCAGCAGCCCTGGGACTAGCGGGGGGGCCTACAATGAGCAGTTCTTC
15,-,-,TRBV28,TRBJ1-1,CASSLPVWGRSEAFF,TGTGCCAGCAGTCTCCCGGTCTGGGGGAGGTCTGAAGCTTTCTTT
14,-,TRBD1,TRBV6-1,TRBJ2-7,CASLPRQGSYEQYF,TGTGCCAGCTTGCCGCGACAGGGTAGCTACGAGCAGTACTTC
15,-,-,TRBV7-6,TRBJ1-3,CASSPVGGSGNTIYF,TGTGCCAGCAGCCCCGTTGGAGGCTCTGGAAACACCATATATTTT
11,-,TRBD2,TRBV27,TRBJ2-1,CASTGGNEQFF,TGTGCCAGCACGGGGGGCAATGAGCAGTTCTTC
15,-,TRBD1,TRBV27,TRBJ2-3,CASRRDRAGTDTQYF,TGTGCCAGCAGGCGCGACAGGGCTGGCACAGATACGCAGTATTTT
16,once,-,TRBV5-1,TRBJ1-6,CASAPGGRFYISPLHF,TGCGCCAGCGCTCCGGGGGGAAGGTTCTACATTTCACCCCTCCACTTT
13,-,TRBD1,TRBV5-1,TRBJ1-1,CASKGQENTEAFF,TGCGCCAGCAAGGGACAGGAGAACACTGAAGCTTTCTTT
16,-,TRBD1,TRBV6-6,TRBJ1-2,CASSQTGGAHNYGYTF,TGTGCCAGCAGCCAGACAGGGGGCGCGCATAACTATGGCTACACCTTC
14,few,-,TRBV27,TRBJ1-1,CASSFRGQNTEAFF,TGTGCCAGCAGTTTCCGCGGACAGAACACTGAAGCTTTCTTT
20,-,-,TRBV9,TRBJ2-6,CASSVQSKVPGNSGANVLTF,TGTGCCAGCAGCGTTCAATCAAAGGTCCCCGGGAACTCTGGGGCCAACGTCCTGACTTTC
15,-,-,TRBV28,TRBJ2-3,CASRIGGFGTDTQYF,TGTGCCAGCAGGATTGGGGGGTTCGGTACAGATACGCAGTATTTT
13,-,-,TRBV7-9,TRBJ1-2,CASTQASTYGYTF,TGTGCCAGCACCCAGGCTTCAACCTATGGCTACACCTTC
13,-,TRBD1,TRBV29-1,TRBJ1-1,CSAGDRVNTEAFF,TGCAGCGCGGGGGACAGGGTGAACACTGAAGCTTTCTTT
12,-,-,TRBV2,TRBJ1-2,CASSLDLWGYTF,TGTGCCAGCAGCTTAGACTTGTGGGGCTACACCTTC
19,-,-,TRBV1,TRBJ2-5,CTSSHLPLDPSDRKETQYF,TGCACCAGCAGCCACCTACCCCTAGACCCAAGCGATAGGAAAGAGACCCAGTACTTC
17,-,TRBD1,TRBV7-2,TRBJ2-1,CASSLKLGTGPYNEQFF,TGTGCCAGCAGCCTGAAACTCGGGACAGGGCCCTACAATGAGCAGTTCTTC
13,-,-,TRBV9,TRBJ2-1,CASSVSGSDEQFF,TGTGCCAGCAGCGTTTCTGGTTCGGATGAGCAGTTCTTC
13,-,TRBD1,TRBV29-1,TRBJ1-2,CSVAGTAGSGYTF,TGCAGCGTTGCCGGGACAGCAGGTTCGGGCTACACCTTC
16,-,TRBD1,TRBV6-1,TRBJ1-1,CASSETPGQGRTEAFF,TGTGCCAGCAGTGAGACACCGGGACAGGGGAGAACTGAAGCTTTCTTT
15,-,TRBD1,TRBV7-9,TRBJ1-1,CASTPTNTGATEAFF,TGTGCCAGCACCCCGACAAATACAGGGGCCACTGAAGCTTTCTTT
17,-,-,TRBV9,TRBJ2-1,CASSPSIGGQPYNEQFF,TGTGCCAGCAGCCCCTCGATCGGGGGTCAACCCTACAATGAGCAGTTCTTC
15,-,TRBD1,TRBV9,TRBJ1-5,CASSAGQGAGQPQHF,TGTGCCAGCAGCGCGGGACAGGGGGCCGGTCAGCCCCAGCATTTT
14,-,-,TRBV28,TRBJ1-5,CASRPNRVKQPQHF,TGTGCCAGCAGACCCAACAGGGTTAAGCAGCCCCAGCATTTT
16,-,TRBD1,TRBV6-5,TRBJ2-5,CASSYAAGTGDETQYF,TGTGCCAGCAGTTACGCCGCTGGGACAGGGGACGAGACCCAGTACTTC
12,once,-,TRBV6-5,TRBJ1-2,CATYQGNYGYTF,TGTGCCACCTACCAGGGAAACTATGGCTACACCTTC
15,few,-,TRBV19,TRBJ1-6,CASSSGTTNNSPLHF,TGTGCCAGCTCGTCCGGGACAACCAATAATTCACCCCTCCACTTT
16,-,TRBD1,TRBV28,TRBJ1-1,CASSSTIDRGNTEAFF,TGTGCCAGCAGTTCTACGATCGACAGGGGCAACACTGAAGCTTTCTTT
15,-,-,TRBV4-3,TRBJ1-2,CASSQDPGGSYGYTF,TGCGCCAGCAGCCAAGATCCCGGGGGGAGCTATGGCTACACCTTC
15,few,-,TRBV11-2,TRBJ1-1,CASRSPMRMNTEAFF,TGTGCCAGCAGAAGTCCGATGCGGATGAACACTGAAGCTTTCTTT
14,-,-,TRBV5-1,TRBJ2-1,CASSLVQDYNEQFF,TGCGCCAGCAGCTTGGTACAGGACTACAATGAGCAGTTCTTC
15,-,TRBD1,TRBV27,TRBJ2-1,CASSKRQGITDEQFF,TGTGCCAGCAGTAAAAGACAGGGAATAACGGATGAGCAGTTCTTC
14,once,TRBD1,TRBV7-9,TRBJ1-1,CASSDRTGATEAFF,TGTGCCAGCAGTGACAGGACAGGGGCCACTGAAGCTTTCTTT
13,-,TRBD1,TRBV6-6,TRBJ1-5,CASSKQGDQPQHF,TGTGCCAGCAGTAAACAGGGGGATCAGCCCCAGCATTTT
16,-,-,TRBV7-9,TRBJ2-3,CASSLGGGPSTDTQYF,TGTGCCAGCAGCTTAGGCGGGGGCCCCAGCACAGATACGCAGTATTTT
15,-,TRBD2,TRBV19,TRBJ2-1,CASESGTLRRNEQFF,TGTGCCAGTGAGAGCGGGACTCTCCGGAGGAATGAGCAGTTCTTC
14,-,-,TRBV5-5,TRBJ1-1,CASSGEGGYTEAFF,TGTGCCAGCAGCGGGGAGGGGGGATACACTGAAGCTTTCTTT
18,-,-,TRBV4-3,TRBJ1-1,CASSQEIQGTLMNTEAFF,TGCGCCAGCAGCCAAGAAATCCAGGGGACCTTAATGAACACTGAAGCTTTCTTT
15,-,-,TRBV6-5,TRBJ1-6,CASSYSNRGGSPLHF,TGTGCCAGCAGTTACTCGAATAGGGGGGGTTCACCCCTCCACTTT
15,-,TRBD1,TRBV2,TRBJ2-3,CASARQGAHTDTQYF,TGTGCCAGCGCAAGGCAGGGGGCACACACAGATACGCAGTATTTT
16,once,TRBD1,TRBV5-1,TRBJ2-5,CASSLTGTGGAETQYF,TGCGCCAGCAGCCTTACCGGGACAGGGGGCGCGGAGACCCAGTACTTC